This record concerns one T cell receptor (beta chain) sequence. Its antigen is unidentified. This record comes from a study of blood T cells in healthy people across ages. Study results and limitations: Strongly correlated with naive T cell percentage was TCR beta diversity.

Then a second PCR, running about 6 to 12 cycles, was carried out with a sample-barcoded 5' primer and a J-beta primer mix. Sequencing yielded, for each sample, at least 3 million paired-end reads carrying CDR3. TCRdb re-called the 5' RACE reads through MiXCR, storing one row per CDR3 protein. The sample carries around 800,000 distinct CDR3 sequences, around 43% recorded once. Sample: blood. The sequence was obtained from a man in his sixties in good health.

The CDR3 reads CASSDPIVRNGANVLTF. DNA of the CDR3: TGTGCCAGCAGTGACCCTATTGTAAGGAATGGGGCCAACGTCCTGACTTTC. V gene TRBV25-1 combines with J gene TRBJ2-6; D is unresolved. Looked up from germline, CDR1 is MGHDK and CDR2 is SYGVNS. This CDR3 comprises 17 residues. V was trimmed by 3 bases and J by 3 bases, leaving 15 bases between them. The entire variable domain, with the rest obtained from reference TRBV25-1 and TRBJ2-6, is as follows: EADIYQTPRYLVIGTGKKITLECSQTMGHDKMYWYQQDPGMELHLIHYSYGVNSTEKGDLSSESTVSRIRTEHFPLTLESARPSHTSQYLCASSDPIVRNGANVLTFGAGSRLTVL.